This T cell receptor (beta chain) was found in a study of blood T cells in healthy people across ages (dated by TCRdb to between 2015 and 2017). With regard to the full study: In model experiments, template switching captured about one uniquely barcoded TCR beta cDNA molecule for every two T cells. Two additional independent replicas of 1 million unique cDNA reads from the same blood draw were analyzed for two donors (one aged 18 to 30 and one aged 80 or older). To track age-related changes in TCR beta repertoire diversity, the study relied on deep sequencing normalized with unique cDNA molecular identifiers. The donors were split into four age groups: young (average around 16 years), middle-aged (around 40), aged (over 55) and long-lived (under 85). Donors of different ages were randomly distributed across sequencing lanes to avoid experimental bias. On the study overall, not on this receptor specifically: Compared with the aged group, the long-lived group had more naive CD4+ T cells, fewer expanded clones and increased TCR diversity, a pattern suggesting age selection. Total diversity estimates from one million sequenced T cells were considered lower bounds and underestimates. Conclusive comparison of naive and antigen-experienced compartments was prevented by the profiling of bulk unsorted PBMCs. The percentage of naive T cells measured by flow cytometry correlated strongly with observed TCR beta diversity. Observed TCR beta diversity per million T cells fell roughly linearly with age, and a significant reduction was already apparent by age about 36. The CMV infection status of donors was not known, potentially confounding age-related changes in expanded clonotypes.

The roughly 38 donors, aged 6 to 90 years, were systemically healthy Caucasian individuals from Russia. About 10 milliliters of peripheral blood were collected from each donor into EDTA-treated Vacutainer tubes. Ficoll-Paque density-gradient centrifugation was used to isolate PBMCs, with at least 6 million per sample. Trizol reagent was used to extract total RNA from PBMCs, with at least 5 micrograms per sample. The percentages of naive CD45RAhigh/CD27high T cells were determined by flow cytometry on a PBMC aliquot from every donor. The library was prepared using 5' RACE. Sequenced using an Illumina HiSeq 2500. A second roughly 7 to 11 cycle PCR used a sample-barcoded 5' primer and a J-beta primer mix. Each TCR beta cDNA molecule received a unique molecular identifier from a template-switch 5' adaptor carrying 12 random nucleotides. Each sample yielded at least 2.5 million CDR3-containing paired-end reads. The Mint cDNA synthesis kit, primed by a TRBC-specific oligonucleotide, was used to synthesize first-strand cDNA from all RNA. Following uracil-DNA glycosylase treatment, all cDNA underwent a first 18-cycle PCR with the universal primers M1SS and BC2_uni_R. The original methods were these. For normalization, 1 million high-quality reads were randomly selected from each sample, with every read carrying a distinct molecular identifier. Reads sharing molecular identifiers were discarded rather than binned into consensus sequences. MiTCR, set to a Q25 quality threshold and the strictest error-elimination algorithm, was used for CDR3 identification, clonotype clustering and error correction. A nonparametric unseen species model with Euler transformation was used to estimate lower-bound total TCR beta diversity. Through fastp at Q25 and MiXCR, TCRdb rebuilt clones from the public reads, retaining in-frame beta chains. One record per CDR3 amino acid sequence lists the most common genes and DNA. The V and J calls were determined by TCRdb, not by the authors. In all, the sample holds nearly 800,000 distinct CDR3 sequences, and roughly three fifths of those were seen once. The ten largest clones capture around 24% of the sample.

For this chain, trimming is 5 bases at the V end and 6 bases at the J end, and the number of junction bases without a gene match is 7. Via the germline V gene, CDR1 is SQVTM and CDR2 ANQGSEA. From the cysteine through the phenylalanine, the CDR3 covers 14 amino acids. The read is trimmed to its CDR3 DNA, 42 bases read in frame from base 1. Notes on this clonotype: It lacks a known antigen. There are no base qualities to consult, and no much larger clone falls within one base.

The specimen was blood. The receptor was derived from a man aged 35 to 55 in good health. The V and J genes are TRBV29-1 and TRBJ1-6; TRBD1 aligns with 7 central bases. The CDR3 loop reads CSVRGDSINSPLHF. The DNA sequence is given as TGCAGCGTTCGGGGGGACAGTATTAATTCACCCCTCCACTTT.